This entry lists 29 T cell receptor beta chains sequenced from one sample in a study of blood T cells in healthy people across ages. It was with a sample-barcoded 5' primer and a J-beta primer mix that a second PCR of about 6 to 12 cycles was run. TCRdb itself ran the 5' RACE reads through MiXCR, one entry per CDR3 protein. The data contain around 800,000 distinct CDR3 sequences, about 55% of them singletons. Sequenced sample: blood. These receptors all come from a man aged 80 or over in good health.

The chain employs TRBV18 and TRBJ2-7; 13 nucleotides line up with TRBD2. CDR1 and CDR2 (germline): KGHSH, LQKENI. The J segment lost 2 bases and the V segment lost 5 bases, leaving 12 bases of the junction unmatched. The CDR3 has 18 amino acids. DNA for the CDR3: TGTGCCAGCTCATCCTTGCCCCGTGGGACTAGCGGGACCTACGAGCAGTACTTC. Its protein product is CASSSLPRGTSGTYEQYF.

This chain joins TRBV6-1 and TRBJ2-4, with 7 bases lining up with TRBD2. The closer fit of TRBJ2-7 to the DNA end suggests the J call may be wrong. From germline, CDR1 is MNHNS and CDR2 SASEGT. The CDR3 runs to 12 residues. The CDR3 here is CASSGRLDEQYF. CDR3 DNA sequence: TGTGCCAGCAGCGGGAGGCTGGACGAGCAGTACTTC.

The chain is built from TRBV20-1 and TRBJ2-1, with 8 nucleotides matching TRBD1. The CDR3 has 19 residues. With 2 bases clipped from V and 0 bases from J, the junction kept 15 bases outside the gene matches. CDR1 and CDR2 from the germline V gene are DFQATT and SNEGSKA (reference sequence). In DNA, the CDR3 is TGCAGTGCTAGACCGCAAACCCTTAAAACAGGGGGCTCCTACAATGAGCAGTTCTTC. It translates to CSARPQTLKTGGSYNEQFF.

The gene calls are TRBV20-1 and TRBJ2-7, with D maybe TRBD1 (6 bases). Trimming took off 8 bases at V and 2 bases at J, with 13 bases between the two ends. CDR1 and CDR2 from the germline V gene are DFQATT and SNEGSKA (reference sequence). CDR3 length: 12 amino acids. The CDR3 region is CSTNRDTYEQYF. The CDR3 coding sequence is TGCAGTACCAACAGGGATACCTACGAGCAGTACTTC.

CDR3 coding DNA: TGTGCCAGCAGCCTAGTCGCCGGGACAGTAGACACAGATACGCAGTATTTT. Protein: CASSLVAGTVDTDTQYF. The rearrangement joins TRBV3-1 to TRBJ2-3, with 7 positions matching TRBD1. The CDR3 extends over 17 amino acids. With 4 bases clipped from V and 2 bases from J, the junction kept 12 bases outside the gene matches. Germline V CDR1 and CDR2: LGHDT, YNNKEL (reference sequence).

The chain couples TRBV4-2 to TRBJ2-1, with TRBD2 identical over 12 bases. V dropped 1 base and J dropped 8; count of bases not matched to a gene: 12. This CDR3 region has 18 residues. From germline, CDR1 is LGHNA and CDR2 YNFKEQ. The CDR3 spells CASSQGPPLAGGLHEQFF. For the CDR3, the DNA is TGTGCCAGCAGCCAAGGCCCCCCTCTAGCGGGGGGGCTGCATGAGCAGTTCTTC.

This clonotype was seen a handful of times. This chain connects TRBV20-1 to TRBJ1-5, with 9 bases identical to TRBD1. Trimming cost V 5 bases and J 7 bases; bases outside gene matches: 6. Germline CDR1 and CDR2: DFQATT and SNEGSKA (reference sequence). The CDR3 extends over 13 amino acids. This chain's CDR3 is CSALQGAVQPQHF. CDR3 nucleotides: TGCAGTGCTTTACAGGGGGCAGTCCAGCCCCAGCATTTT.

This clonotype turned up a few times. CDR3 residues: CASSFGTGRYEKLFF. The CDR3 nucleotides read TGTGCCAGCAGTTTCGGGACAGGCCGTTATGAAAAACTGTTTTTT. V and J are TRBV12-3 or TRBV12-4 and TRBJ1-4, with 8 bases identical to TRBD1. V lost 3 bases, J lost 6 bases, and 6 bases stayed unmatched. The CDR3 loop spans 15 amino acids.

The gene calls are TRBV3-1 and TRBJ2-5; no clear D gene. Near its end, the DNA agrees better with TRBJ2-7, so the J call may be wrong. Germline CDR1 is LGHDT and CDR2 is YNNKEL (reference sequence). The CDR3 has 15 residues. The CDR3 DNA reads TGTGCCAGCAGCCAAGCGGAGACTCGTTCCCACGAGCAGTACTTC. It is translated as CASSQAETRSHEQYF.

This clonotype turned up a few times. This rearrangement joins TRBV5-1 to TRBJ2-7; 7 bases are shared with TRBD1. V was clipped by 0 bases and J by 4 bases; unmatched bases: 1. Germline lookup yields CDR1 SGHRS and CDR2 YFSETQ. This CDR3 region has 13 residues. The CDR3 is CASSLVTGYEQYF. The CDR3 DNA reads TGCGCCAGCAGCTTGGTGACAGGGTACGAGCAGTACTTC.

This clonotype was seen only a few times. CDR3 loop: CASSLEFGGRNEQFF. Here the CDR3 DNA reads TGTGCCAGCAGCTTAGAGTTTGGGGGGCGGAATGAGCAGTTCTTC. The chain uses TRBV7-2 and TRBJ2-1; D is perhaps TRBD1 or TRBD2 (6 bases each). The V end lost 1 base, the J end lost 7 bases, and 14 bases lay between the germline ends. This CDR3 has 15 amino acids. CDR1 SGHTA and CDR2 FQGNSA come from the germline V gene.

This clonotype appeared a few times. The rearrangement uses TRBV5-1 and TRBJ2-1; 10 positions match TRBD1. The junction had 9 bases not matched to a gene; V was cut back by 4 bases and J by 8 bases. Germline V gives CDR1 SGHRS, CDR2 YFSETQ. CDR3 length: 15 residues. The DNA for the CDR3 is TGCGCCAGCAGCCTTGAGGGACAGGGGAGTCATGAGCAGTTCTTC. This codes for CASSLEGQGSHEQFF.

The genes are TRBV2 and TRBJ1-5; TRBD1 is a possible D gene (6 bases). The V gene lost 8 bases and the J gene lost 7 bases, with 15 bases spanning the gap. The CDR3 is made up of 13 amino acids. Germline CDR1 reads SNHLY; CDR2 reads FYNNEI. CDR3 sequence (DNA): TGTGCCAGCGGAGGCGGGGGCGGCCAGCCCCAGCATTTT. It yields the protein CASGGGGGQPQHF.

The rearrangement links TRBV10-3 to TRBJ2-1; 13 nucleotides line up with TRBD2. V trimming: 10 bases; J trimming: 7 bases; junction bases outside the gene matches: 4. The CDR3 contains 13 residues. The germline V gene has CDR1 ENHRY and CDR2 SYGVKD. The CDR3 DNA follows: TGTGCCACCTCGGGACTAGCGGGAAATGAGCAGTTCTTC. Encoded protein: CATSGLAGNEQFF.

This clonotype was found a few times. The chain carries TRBV7-2 and TRBJ2-1; TRBD2 matches 7 bases. The CDR3 totals 17 residues. Trimming cost V 3 bases and J 0 bases; bases outside gene matches: 8. The germline V gene has CDR1 SGHTA and CDR2 FQGNSA. CDR3 sequence: CASSLLGGSSSYNEQFF. In DNA form, the CDR3 reads TGTGCCAGCAGCTTGCTCGGCGGGAGTAGCTCCTACAATGAGCAGTTCTTC.

This clonotype was seen just once. The chain combines TRBV28 with TRBJ1-2; maybe TRBD1 (6 bases). The V gene's germline CDR1 is MDHEN and CDR2 SYDVKM. Trimming pared 3 bases from V and 7 bases from J, leaving 12 bases between. The CDR3 loop spans 13 amino acids. DNA for the CDR3: TGTGCCAGCAGTTTGACAGGACCCCCTGGCTACACCTTC. Protein product: CASSLTGPPGYTF.

This clonotype appeared a few times. This chain joins TRBV6-5 and TRBJ2-1, with a weak D call TRBD1 (5 bases). This CDR3 contains 16 residues. CDR1 and CDR2 (germline): MNHEY, SVGAGI. The V end lost 6 bases, the J end lost 3 bases, and 18 bases lay between the germline ends. CDR3 amino acids: CASRSPTASHYNEQFF. DNA for the CDR3: TGTGCCAGCAGATCCCCGACAGCTTCCCACTACAATGAGCAGTTCTTC.

In its sample, this clonotype was seen a few times. The chain is built from TRBV6-6 and TRBJ2-7, with a tentative D call TRBD2 (6 bases). Germline values: CDR1 MNHNY, CDR2 SVGAGI (reference sequence). The CDR3 consists of 12 residues. Trimming left V 2 bases short and J 7 bases short, with 9 bases between. The CDR3 spells CASSYPGREQYF. The CDR3 DNA reads as TGTGCCAGCAGTTACCCGGGGAGGGAGCAGTACTTC.

This chain links TRBV3-1 with TRBJ2-3, with a possible D match to TRBD2 (6 bases). The CDR3 is 15 amino acids. Germline V gene sequence: CDR1 LGHDT, CDR2 YNNKEL (reference sequence). The V end was cut by 2 bases, the J end by 14 bases, with 23 bases between. The CDR3 spells CASSQKGLSHRYAYF. As DNA, the CDR3 is TGTGCCAGCAGCCAAAAGGGACTTTCGCACAGATACGCGTATTTT.

The V and J genes are TRBV6-5 and TRBJ2-1; 8 bases are shared with TRBD2. With 11 bases clipped from V and 4 bases from J, the junction kept 7 bases outside the gene matches. The CDR3 has 13 amino acids. Germline CDR1 MNHEY, CDR2 SVGAGI. Here the CDR3 reads CALVAGRYNEQFF. The CDR3, as DNA: TGTGCCCTGGTAGCGGGGCGGTACAATGAGCAGTTCTTC.

The genes are TRBV11-2 and TRBJ2-5; 10 bases are a match to TRBD2. Germline trimming cut 5 bases from V and 6 bases from J; bases unmatched to any gene: 9. Germline V gives CDR1 SGHAT, CDR2 FQNNGV. This CDR3 comprises 15 residues. The CDR3 region is CASSTSGMNWKTQYF. CDR3 bases: TGTGCCAGCAGCACTAGCGGGATGAACTGGAAGACCCAGTACTTC. The whole variable domain, remainder taken from reference TRBV11-2 and TRBJ2-5, is EAGVAQSPRYKIIEKRQSVAFWCNPISGHATLYWYQQILGQGPKLLIQFQNNGVVDDSQLPKDRFSAERLKGVDSTLKIQPAKLEDSAVYLCASSTSGMNWKTQYFGPGTRLLVL.

The chain couples TRBV7-2 to TRBJ2-7; D may correspond to TRBD1 or TRBD2 (5 bases each). The last part of the DNA fits TRBJ2-5 better; the J call may be wrong. The CDR3 is 14 amino acids. The germline gives CDR1 SGHTA, CDR2 FQGNSA. The chain's CDR3 is CASRDTWDVGTQYF. The CDR3 DNA reads TGTGCCAGCAGAGACACCTGGGACGTGGGGACCCAGTACTTC.

The V gene is TRBV20-1, the J gene TRBJ1-3; 8 nucleotides match TRBD1. In germline, CDR1 is DFQATT, CDR2 SNEGSKA (reference sequence). J was trimmed by 0 bases and V by 3 bases; bases with no gene match: 1. The CDR3 has 14 amino acids. The CDR3: CSASDRGSGNTIYF. For the CDR3, the DNA is TGCAGTGCTAGTGACAGGGGCTCTGGAAACACCATATATTTT.

The table lists this clonotype with a few counts. The gene calls are TRBV7-3 and TRBJ2-3, with 9 positions matching TRBD2. J gave up 2 bases and V 4 bases, and 7 bases lay outside the gene matches. CDR1 and CDR2 (germline): SGHTA, FQGTGA. The CDR3 sequence is 16 residues long. The CDR3 spells CASSSVAGADTDTQYF. DNA for the CDR3: TGTGCCAGCAGCTCTGTAGCGGGAGCCGACACAGATACGCAGTATTTT.

This rearrangement joins TRBV6-5 to TRBJ2-7; D remains unclear. Germline-derived CDR1 and CDR2 are MNHEY and SVGAGI. V was cut by 7 bases and J by 4 bases, with 14 bases left in between. The CDR3 length is 13 residues. CDR3 nucleotides: TGTGCCAGCACGGACCCTACCGTATACGAGCAGTACTTC. Protein sequence: CASTDPTVYEQYF.

This clonotype came up a few times. This chain joins TRBV5-1 and TRBJ1-1, with D unclear. The CDR3 spans 15 residues. V lost 3 bases to trimming and J lost 4 bases, with 16 bases between them. Germline V CDR1 and CDR2: SGHRS, YFSETQ. CDR3 loop: CASSSVAGKVTEAFF. CDR3 DNA sequence: TGCGCCAGCAGCTCGGTGGCGGGGAAGGTCACTGAAGCTTTCTTT.

This clonotype was seen a handful of times. The chain combines TRBV12-3 or TRBV12-4 with TRBJ2-7; 14 bases are a match to TRBD2. With V trimmed by 4 bases and J by 9 bases, 8 bases remained unmatched. CDR3 length equals 15 residues. CDR3 nucleotide sequence: TGTGCCAGCAGTTCCGGGACTAGCGGGAGTATAGGGCAGTACTTC. It specifies CASSSGTSGSIGQYF.

The rearrangement uses TRBV20-1 and TRBJ2-5; 11 bases are shared with TRBD2. The CDR3 spans 15 residues. CDR1 is DFQATT and CDR2 is SNEGSKA in the germline V gene (reference sequence). J gave up 5 bases and V 0 bases, and 5 bases lay outside the gene matches. The DNA of the CDR3 is TGCAGTGCTAGAGATAGCGGGAGGGCCGGTGAGACCCAGTACTTC. Amino acids: CSARDSGRAGETQYF.

The sample holds one count of this clonotype. The chain carries TRBV7-9 and TRBJ2-4; 7 bases are shared with TRBD1. Germline V CDR1 and CDR2: SEHNR, FQNEAQ (reference sequence). V gave up 6 bases and J gave up 5 bases; unmatched junction bases: 4. This CDR3 has 13 residues. The CDR3 sequence: CASRTGNQNIQYF. DNA of the CDR3: TGTGCCAGCAGGACAGGGAACCAAAACATTCAGTACTTC.